Listed below are T cell receptor beta chains from one sample, sequenced in a study of blood T cell repertoires in COVID-19. TCRdb's copy holds only in-frame clones and misses some; the assay was immunoSEQ multiplex PCR. The sample has around 300,000 clones; roughly 88% are singletons. The sequenced sample consisted of peripheral blood. The source of these receptors is a woman between 25 and 40 years old with COVID-19, enrolled during active disease. CDR3s include the opening cysteine and the closing phenylalanine or tryptophan. The D gene is left open where the match is weak. Clone size is shown for a subset of rows, as once, few, many or a class of expanded clone.

NA,TRBV7-2,TRBJ1-5,NA,TGTGCCAGCAGCTTAGTAGTACAGCCTTTGCTTGGTCAGCCCCAGCATTTT,CASSLVVQPLLGQPQHF
NA,TRBV29-1,TRBJ1-4,NA,TGCAGCGTTTCGAGGGCGGTGGGTGAAAAACTGTTTTTT,CSVSRAVGEKLFF
NA,TRBV19,TRBJ1-2,NA,TGTGCCAGTAGCAGCGACAACTATGGCTACACCTTC,CASSSDNYGYTF
NA,TRBV5-8,TRBJ1-5,TRBD1,TGTGCCAGCAGCTTACAGGGGCAAGAGAATCAGCCCCAGCATTTT,CASSLQGQENQPQHF
NA,TRBV9,TRBJ1-2,NA,TGTGCCAGCAGCGCCCCAGGGACTAACTATGGCTACACCTTC,CASSAPGTNYGYTF
NA,TRBV6-1,TRBJ1-2,NA,TGTGCCAGCAGGGATGAGACAGGCGGTTATGGCTACACCTTC,CASRDETGGYGYTF
NA,TRBV28,TRBJ1-2,TRBD1,TGTGCCAGCAGTTTAAGCGCCGGGACAGGCTATGGCTACACCTTC,CASSLSAGTGYGYTF
few,TRBV9,TRBJ2-3,NA,TGTGCCAGCAGCAGGGGCCCTAGCACAGATACGCAGTATTTT,CASSRGPSTDTQYF
NA,TRBV3-1/TRBV3-2,TRBJ2-3,NA,TGTGCCAGCACCCTAGAGGGGGCGGGGGGCAGGGATACGCAGTATTTT,CASTLEGAGGRDTQYF
once,TRBV6-5,TRBJ1-5,NA,TGTGCCAGCAGTCCCCGGGGAAGAGGCAATCAGCCCCAGCATTTT,CASSPRGRGNQPQHF
NA,TRBV7-2,TRBJ2-7,TRBD2,TGTGCCAGCAGCTTAGATGGGACTAGCGGAACCTACGAGCAGTACTTC,CASSLDGTSGTYEQYF
NA,TRBV7-3,TRBJ2-1,TRBD2,TGTGCCAGCAGCAGATCCAGCGGGGGGCCTCAGTTCTTC,CASSRSSGGPQFF
NA,TRBV18,TRBJ1-1,NA,TGTGCCAGCTCGCGAGGTGGTGACACTGAAGCTTTCTTT,CASSRGGDTEAFF
NA,TRBV24-1,TRBJ2-2,NA,TGTGCCACCAGTGTCATAACCCGGGGGGCTAGGGAGCTGTTTTTT,CATSVITRGARELFF
NA,TRBV6-6,TRBJ1-2,NA,TGTGCCAGCAGCCCCGGACAGCCTCCTACGGGTGGCTACACCTTC,CASSPGQPPTGGYTF
NA,TRBV18,TRBJ1-1,NA,TGTGCCAGCTCACCGGGTCTGAGGGACACTGAAGCTTTCTTT,CASSPGLRDTEAFF
NA,TRBV7-9,TRBJ1-2,TRBD1,TGTGCCAGCAGCTCCTCCCTCCGGGACAGGGGGCTCGGCTACACCTTC,CASSSSLRDRGLGYTF
NA,TRBV5-8,TRBJ2-2,TRBD1,TGTGCCAGCAGCCGTAACAGGGGCAGAACCGGGGAGCTGTTTTTT,CASSRNRGRTGELFF
NA,TRBV7-6,TRBJ1-2,NA,TGTGCCAGCAGCTTAGATGGTTTCGGACAAAGCTATGGCTACACCTTC,CASSLDGFGQSYGYTF
NA,TRBV9,TRBJ2-3,TRBD1,TGTGCCAGCAGCGCCGGGACAGGGAGGAGCACAGATACGCAGTATTTT,CASSAGTGRSTDTQYF
NA,TRBV5-6,TRBJ1-1,NA,TGTGCCAGCAGCTTGGGGTTCGGCGGGGCGCCGAGCACTGAAGCTTTCTTT,CASSLGFGGAPSTEAFF
NA,TRBV9,TRBJ2-1,NA,TGTGCCAGCAGCGTAGGCCTAGCGAACAATGAGCAGTTCTTC,CASSVGLANNEQFF
NA,TRBV19,TRBJ2-7,NA,TGTGCCAGTAGTATCTCGGGGAGCTCCTACGAGCAGTACTTC,CASSISGSSYEQYF
NA,TRBV18,TRBJ2-5,NA,TGTGCCAGCTCACCGGACACTTTCAAAGAGACCCAGTACTTC,CASSPDTFKETQYF
NA,TRBV6-2/TRBV6-3,TRBJ1-5,NA,TGTGCCAGCAGTACAATCCGGGGGGCGCGGACCAATCAGCCCCAGCATTTT,CASSTIRGARTNQPQHF
NA,TRBV3-1/TRBV3-2,TRBJ1-4,NA,TGTGCCAGCAGCCAATCCACAGGGCTTAATGAAAAACTGTTTTTT,CASSQSTGLNEKLFF
NA,TRBV16,TRBJ1-5,NA,TGTGCCAGCAGCCAATCGAGGGTTGGGAACAATCAGCCCCAGCATTTT,CASSQSRVGNNQPQHF
NA,TRBV11-2,TRBJ1-1,TRBD1,TGTGCCAGCAGGGCCGGGACAGGGGGCAGAGCTTTCTTT,CASRAGTGGRAFF
NA,TRBV7-8,TRBJ2-1,TRBD1,TGTGCCAGCAGCCGCGACAGGGGTTCTACCTACAATGAGCAGTTCTTC,CASSRDRGSTYNEQFF
NA,TRBV19,TRBJ1-1,NA,TGTGCCAGTAGTGCAAATGTAGGGGTCACTGAAGCTTTCTTT,CASSANVGVTEAFF
NA,TRBV30,TRBJ2-6,TRBD1,TGTGCCTGGAGAACACCGGGACAGGGAACCCCTGGGGCCAACGTCCTGACTTTC,CAWRTPGQGTPGANVLTF
once,TRBV18,TRBJ2-3,TRBD2,TGTGCCAGCTCACCGAGACTAGCGGGGGGCCCTGCGGGCACAGATACGCAGTATTTT,CASSPRLAGGPAGTDTQYF
NA,TRBV15,TRBJ1-1,NA,TGTGCCACCAGCAGAACTGATAATGAAGCTTTCTTT,CATSRTDNEAFF
NA,TRBV9,TRBJ1-1,TRBD1,TGTGCCAGCAGCGTAGGGTCTGGACAGGGGAACACTGAAGCTTTCTTT,CASSVGSGQGNTEAFF
NA,TRBV30,TRBJ1-5,NA,TGTGCCTGGAGTGTACTGGGGGGGCGAAATCAGCCCCAGCATTTT,CAWSVLGGRNQPQHF
NA,TRBV6-5,TRBJ1-5,NA,TGTGCCAGCAGCGCGGTGAGGGTTGATCAGCCCCAGCATTTT,CASSAVRVDQPQHF
NA,TRBV18,TRBJ1-3,TRBD1,TGTGCCAGCTCACCGTCGACAGGGACCTCTGGAAACACCATATATTTT,CASSPSTGTSGNTIYF
NA,TRBV18,TRBJ2-3,TRBD2,TGTGCCAGCTCACCACCGACTAGCGGGGGGGCTCGCACAGATACGCAGTATTTT,CASSPPTSGGARTDTQYF
NA,TRBV7-6,TRBJ2-7,TRBD1,TGTGCCAGCAGCTCACAGGGGCTTTCCTACGAGCAGTACTTC,CASSSQGLSYEQYF
NA,TRBV4-2,TRBJ1-4,TRBD1,TGTGCCAGCAGCCAAGATCCCGGGACAGCTAATGAAAAACTGTTTTTT,CASSQDPGTANEKLFF
NA,TRBV7-7,TRBJ2-2,NA,TGTGCCAGCAGTCCCGACTTGCACCAGGGCACCGGGGAGCTGTTTTTT,CASSPDLHQGTGELFF
NA,TRBV4-2,TRBJ2-1,NA,TGTGCCAGCAGCCTTCCGACAACAGGGGAGGTCAATGAGCAGTTCTTC,CASSLPTTGEVNEQFF
NA,TRBV19,TRBJ1-1,TRBD1,TGTGCCAGTACTAAGACAGGGGTTGAAGCTTTCTTT,CASTKTGVEAFF
NA,TRBV5-4,TRBJ2-1,NA,TGTGCCAGCAGCTTGGACACCAATGAGCAGTTCTTC,CASSLDTNEQFF
once,TRBV6-5,TRBJ1-2,TRBD1,TGTGCCAGCAGTTACTCGGACAGGGCTGGTGGCTACACCTTC,CASSYSDRAGGYTF
once,TRBV19,TRBJ1-1,TRBD1,TGTGCCAGTAGTTTGGGGTGGGACAGGGGGCAGAACACTGAAGCTTTCTTT,CASSLGWDRGQNTEAFF
NA,TRBV5-8,TRBJ2-3,TRBD2,TGTGCCAGCAGCATTGGACTAGCAGCAGATACGCAGTATTTT,CASSIGLAADTQYF